Listed here are 4 T cell receptor beta chains from one sample, sequenced in a study of blood T cell repertoires in COVID-19 (TCRdb year 2020). Receptor amplification or capture employed the immunoSEQ multiplex PCR assay. TCRdb took this table from immuneACCESS and kept in-frame rearrangements with V and J called. Such tables lack part of the clones; where checked against another copy, unresolved V genes explain under half of the gap, and the rest is unexplained. This sample comprises under 250,000 clones, roughly 85% of them detected only once. The ten top clones hold approximately 8.2% of the sample. Sequenced material: PBMCs or T cells enriched from blood (not recorded which). The source is a woman aged 45 to 65 with acute COVID-19.

Written as DNA, the CDR3 is TGTGCCACCAGTGTCGGGACAGGGGGCTGGAAATCTGGAAACACCATATATTTT. Translating it yields CATSVGTGGWKSGNTIYF. V gene TRBV24-1 combines with J gene TRBJ1-3, with 12 bases matching TRBD1. Germline V lookup: CDR1 KGHDR, CDR2 SFDVKD. This CDR3 has 18 residues. V shed 5 bases and J 1 base; nucleotides not matched to a gene: 8.

The CDR3 region is CASSYSPTSTDTQYF. The CDR3 DNA sequence: TGTGCCAGCAGTTACTCGCCCACTAGCACAGATACGCAGTATTTT. V and J are TRBV6-2 or TRBV6-3 and TRBJ2-3; D ambiguous. This CDR3 comprises 15 residues. CDR1 and CDR2 (germline): MNHEY, SVGEGT. The germline V and J ends were trimmed by 0 bases and 0 bases, with 7 bases remaining between them.

V is TRBV7-9 and J is TRBJ1-2; the match to TRBD1 covers 7 bases. Germline V gene data show CDR1 as SEHNR and CDR2 as FQNEAQ (reference sequence). With V trimmed by 1 base and J by 5 bases, 16 bases remained unmatched. The CDR3 is made up of 18 amino acids. CDR3 DNA: TGTGCCAGCAGCTTAGGAGCCGGGACAGACCAAAGGAAGTATGGCTACACCTTC. It codes for CASSLGAGTDQRKYGYTF.

The chain has TRBV20-1 and TRBJ1-1, with TRBD1 identical over 9 bases. Germline trimming cut 3 bases from V and 5 bases from J; bases unmatched to any gene: 10. Germline V CDR1 and CDR2: DFQATT, SNEGSKA (reference sequence). There are 15 residues in the CDR3. The chain's CDR3 is CSASDPGQGRTEAFF. CDR3 coding DNA: TGCAGTGCTAGTGACCCGGGACAGGGACGGACTGAAGCTTTCTTT.